This T cell receptor (beta chain) was observed in a study of blood T cell repertoires in COVID-19 (dated by TCRdb to about 2020). At the level of the whole study: Samples covering the acute and convalescent phases of COVID-19 were provided by collaborators in the United States, Italy and Spain. The material from the prospective study consisted of cDNA or gDNA derived from T cells, B-cell-depleted T cells, or PBMCs. Subjects who had been exposed to COVID-19, were actively infected with it, or had recovered from it provided the deeply sampled blood TCRbeta repertoires that made up the dataset. A freely available public database, intended as a resource for researchers studying the immune response to SARS-CoV-2, is where the repertoires were released. Samples came from the ongoing ImmuneRACE study (first 160 participants) plus 1,254 subjects from 6 global collaborators. The sample metadata nearly always contained a de-identified subject ID, COVID-19 status, age in years and sex. Where HLA class I and class II types were available, the types were taken from metadata supplied by the sample provider, not from assay-based typing.

The collaborating institutions used their own protocols to collect whole blood in K2EDTA tubes. For TCRbeta analysis, collaborator samples were shipped as frozen whole blood, as isolated PBMCs, or as DNA extracted from either sample type. Beyond this particular receptor, the publication reports: Clinical and demographic metadata were provided uncurated, with the amount varying by source and participant.

Concerning this clone itself: The target of this receptor is not known. The record has no base qualities; no much larger clone is one base away.

Sequences MDHEN (CDR1) and SYDVKM (CDR2) are obtained from the germline V gene. The CDR3 goes from the cysteine to the phenylalanine over 13 residues. Here the CDR3 DNA is all that survives: 39 bases in frame from base 1. V is reduced by 2 bases and J by 8 bases, leaving a spacing of 12 bases between them. The immunoSEQ Assay, a bias-controlled multiplex PCR, was used to amplify TCRbeta CDR3 regions from genomic DNA. Concerning the study's data processing: Nucleated cell counts per sample were estimated from amplification of reference gene primers within the assay. To quantify the absolute abundance of each unique TCRbeta CDR3 rearrangement, sequence reads were collapsed and filtered. For each sample, productive Simpson clonality was calculated as the square root of Simpson's diversity index over productive rearrangements. In TCRdb, the immuneACCESS table is reduced to in-frame sequences with V and J assigned. These tables do not hold every clone; where another copy was compared, an unresolved V gene accounts for under half, and the others remain unexplained. That table gives V, J and clone size, and the DNA gave D and trimming. The sample table holds about 190,000 clones, of which approximately 79% were seen once. The ten largest clonotypes hold 9.5% to 15% of the sample.

Sequencing was done on a sample of peripheral blood. The V and J segments used are TRBV28 and TRBJ1-2, and perhaps TRBD1 as D gene, on 5 matching bases. The receptor's source is a woman between 50 and 59 years old with acute or convalescent COVID-19. The DNA reads as follows: TGTGCCAGCAGTTTAATAGGGGACTGGGGCTACACCTTC. Its protein is CASSLIGDWGYTF.